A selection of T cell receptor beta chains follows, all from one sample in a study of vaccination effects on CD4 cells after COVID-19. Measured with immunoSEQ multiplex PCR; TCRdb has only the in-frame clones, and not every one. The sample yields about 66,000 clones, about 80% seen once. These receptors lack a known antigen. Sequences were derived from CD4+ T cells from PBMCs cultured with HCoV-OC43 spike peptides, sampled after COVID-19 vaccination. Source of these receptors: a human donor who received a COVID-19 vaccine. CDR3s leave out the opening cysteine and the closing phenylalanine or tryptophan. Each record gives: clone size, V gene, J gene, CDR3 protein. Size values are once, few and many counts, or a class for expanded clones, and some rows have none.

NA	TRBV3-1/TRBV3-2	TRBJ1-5	ASSPSGKGEGKPQH
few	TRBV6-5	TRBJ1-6	ASNSLGTGINLFH
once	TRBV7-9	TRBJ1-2	ASSSDGPTGYGYT
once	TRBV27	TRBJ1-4	ASSLFRTVTNEKLF
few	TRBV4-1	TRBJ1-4	ASSRTGTTNEKLF
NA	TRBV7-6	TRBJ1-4	ASSYTGGPNEKLF
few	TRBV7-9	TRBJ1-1	ASSLGSGTGAWGTEAF
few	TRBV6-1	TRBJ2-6	ASRAGNGANVLT
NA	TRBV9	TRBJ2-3	ASSQTSGGPSTDTQY
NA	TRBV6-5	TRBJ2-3	ASRPETGSKQY
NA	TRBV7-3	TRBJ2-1	ASSLDSYNEQF
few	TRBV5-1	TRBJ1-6	ASREDRPSPLH